These T cell receptor beta chains were read from a single sample in a study of blood T cell repertoires in COVID-19. The protocol was immunoSEQ multiplex PCR, while the TCRdb copy is restricted to in-frame clones and leaves out a portion. The table records about 270,000 clones, around 86% of them present only once. Sequencing used peripheral blood. The source of these receptors is a man aged 40-49 years with active or convalescent COVID-19. CDR3s include the opening cysteine and the closing phenylalanine or tryptophan. Fields, in order: CDR3 protein, D gene, V gene, J gene. A D gene is named only where the DNA matches it firmly.

CDR3 protein: CASRSIIGNQPQHF; D gene: NA; V gene: TRBV6-5; J gene: TRBJ1-5
CDR3 protein: CSVRGQYNEQFF; D gene: NA; V gene: TRBV29-1; J gene: TRBJ2-1
CDR3 protein: CAWRENREGQPQHF; D gene: NA; V gene: TRBV30; J gene: TRBJ1-5
CDR3 protein: CASSQDLQSPLSGNTIYF; D gene: NA; V gene: TRBV3-1/TRBV3-2; J gene: TRBJ1-3
CDR3 protein: CASGDRGLSEQFF; D gene: TRBD1; V gene: TRBV6-5; J gene: TRBJ2-1
CDR3 protein: CSVAGTGGYTF; D gene: TRBD1; V gene: TRBV29-1; J gene: TRBJ1-2
CDR3 protein: CASSNTNEQYF; D gene: NA; V gene: TRBV7-6; J gene: TRBJ2-7
CDR3 protein: CASSMFSGRNSPLHF; D gene: NA; V gene: TRBV19; J gene: TRBJ1-6
CDR3 protein: CASKDTLNTEAFF; D gene: NA; V gene: TRBV6-5; J gene: TRBJ1-1
CDR3 protein: CASSFEGPYEQYF; D gene: NA; V gene: TRBV12-3/TRBV12-4; J gene: TRBJ2-7
CDR3 protein: CASSQETPRQGMLRGYTF; D gene: NA; V gene: TRBV4-1; J gene: TRBJ1-2
CDR3 protein: CASSSSGYEQYF; D gene: TRBD2; V gene: TRBV10-2; J gene: TRBJ2-7
CDR3 protein: CASSAGVGSNEKLFF; D gene: NA; V gene: TRBV9; J gene: TRBJ1-4
CDR3 protein: CASSSTGQTGTEAFF; D gene: TRBD1; V gene: TRBV11-2; J gene: TRBJ1-1
CDR3 protein: CASRRIQGTGTEAFF; D gene: NA; V gene: TRBV6-5; J gene: TRBJ1-1
CDR3 protein: CASSLESSGADTQYF; D gene: TRBD2; V gene: TRBV5-4; J gene: TRBJ2-3
CDR3 protein: CATSTGGDQPQHF; D gene: NA; V gene: TRBV15; J gene: TRBJ1-5
CDR3 protein: CAWKRVGYTF; D gene: NA; V gene: TRBV30; J gene: TRBJ1-2
CDR3 protein: CASSRITGTVKSYTF; D gene: TRBD1; V gene: TRBV28; J gene: TRBJ1-2
CDR3 protein: CASRETGDYEQYF; D gene: TRBD1; V gene: TRBV6-5; J gene: TRBJ2-7
CDR3 protein: CATSDWSKREVREKLFF; D gene: NA; V gene: TRBV24-1; J gene: TRBJ1-4
CDR3 protein: CASSLARTGPYEQYF; D gene: TRBD1; V gene: TRBV7-6; J gene: TRBJ2-7
CDR3 protein: CSVGQVNNYGYTF; D gene: TRBD1; V gene: TRBV29-1; J gene: TRBJ1-2
CDR3 protein: CASTLGTGLGQPQHF; D gene: NA; V gene: TRBV5-6; J gene: TRBJ1-5
CDR3 protein: CASSTTTGAMLEAFF; D gene: TRBD1; V gene: TRBV5-1; J gene: TRBJ1-1
CDR3 protein: CASSELGSTRPPRETQYF; D gene: NA; V gene: TRBV11-2; J gene: TRBJ2-5
CDR3 protein: CASRQGSSGANVLTF; D gene: TRBD1; V gene: TRBV2; J gene: TRBJ2-6
CDR3 protein: CASSDFSAGGDEQYF; D gene: TRBD2; V gene: TRBV25-1; J gene: TRBJ2-7
CDR3 protein: CASGSFLAGANTGELFF; D gene: TRBD2; V gene: TRBV12-5; J gene: TRBJ2-2
CDR3 protein: CAISELAGDTGELFF; D gene: TRBD2; V gene: TRBV10-3; J gene: TRBJ2-2
CDR3 protein: CASSYSARGTYEQYF; D gene: NA; V gene: TRBV6-5; J gene: TRBJ2-7
CDR3 protein: CASSLTGAGGYTF; D gene: TRBD1; V gene: TRBV5-5; J gene: TRBJ1-2
CDR3 protein: CASRAGNYNEQFF; D gene: NA; V gene: TRBV5-1; J gene: TRBJ2-1
CDR3 protein: CASSPLSANTGELFF; D gene: NA; V gene: TRBV5-1; J gene: TRBJ2-2
CDR3 protein: CASSRGLADTQYF; D gene: TRBD2; V gene: TRBV7-8; J gene: TRBJ2-3
CDR3 protein: CAWSRSPLNTEAFF; D gene: NA; V gene: TRBV30; J gene: TRBJ1-1
CDR3 protein: CASRYGQLTDTQYF; D gene: NA; V gene: TRBV5-1; J gene: TRBJ2-3
CDR3 protein: CASSQAADRVSDTQYF; D gene: TRBD1; V gene: TRBV18; J gene: TRBJ2-3
CDR3 protein: CASSPRQGALGPQHF; D gene: TRBD1; V gene: TRBV27; J gene: TRBJ1-5
CDR3 protein: CASRTPTGEAQETQYF; D gene: NA; V gene: TRBV7-2; J gene: TRBJ2-5
CDR3 protein: CASRQGVYTGELFF; D gene: TRBD1; V gene: TRBV5-1; J gene: TRBJ2-2
CDR3 protein: CASSPSPRDGYTF; D gene: NA; V gene: TRBV9; J gene: TRBJ1-2
CDR3 protein: CASSLGRESTDTQYF; D gene: TRBD2; V gene: TRBV5-4; J gene: TRBJ2-3
CDR3 protein: CAWSFGTSTDTQYF; D gene: NA; V gene: TRBV30; J gene: TRBJ2-3
CDR3 protein: CASSPNGQGDTGELFF; D gene: TRBD1; V gene: TRBV7-3; J gene: TRBJ2-2
CDR3 protein: CASSEALSGESNQPQHF; D gene: NA; V gene: TRBV6-1; J gene: TRBJ1-5
CDR3 protein: CASSLDPPASVRYEQYF; D gene: NA; V gene: TRBV11-3; J gene: TRBJ2-7
CDR3 protein: CASSLAGPNYGYTF; D gene: NA; V gene: TRBV5-1; J gene: TRBJ1-2
CDR3 protein: CASSPRDSGNTIYF; D gene: NA; V gene: TRBV18; J gene: TRBJ1-3
CDR3 protein: CATSDTRQGLQSNQPQHF; D gene: TRBD1; V gene: TRBV24-1; J gene: TRBJ1-5
CDR3 protein: CASSQGSGGVADTQYF; D gene: TRBD2; V gene: TRBV3-1/TRBV3-2; J gene: TRBJ2-3
CDR3 protein: CASSLRTGKPFSGNTIYF; D gene: NA; V gene: TRBV11-2; J gene: TRBJ1-3
CDR3 protein: CASSLQGAWTDTQYF; D gene: TRBD1; V gene: TRBV27; J gene: TRBJ2-3
CDR3 protein: CASNTPGAGARVDTF; D gene: NA; V gene: TRBV19; J gene: TRBJ1-2
CDR3 protein: CASRKGQVHTGELFF; D gene: TRBD1; V gene: TRBV14; J gene: TRBJ2-2